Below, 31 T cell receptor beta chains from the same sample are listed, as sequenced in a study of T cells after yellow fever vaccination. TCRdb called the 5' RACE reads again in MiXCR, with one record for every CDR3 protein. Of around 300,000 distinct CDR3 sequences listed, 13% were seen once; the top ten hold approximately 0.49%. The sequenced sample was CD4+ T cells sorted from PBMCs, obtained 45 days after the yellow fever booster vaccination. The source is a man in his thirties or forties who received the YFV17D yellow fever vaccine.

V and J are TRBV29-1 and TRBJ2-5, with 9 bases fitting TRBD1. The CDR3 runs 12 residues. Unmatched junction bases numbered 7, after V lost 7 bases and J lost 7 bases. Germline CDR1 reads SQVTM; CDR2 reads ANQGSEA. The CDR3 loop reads CSADRGGLTQYF. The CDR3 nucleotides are TGCAGCGCGGACAGGGGTGGTCTGACCCAGTACTTC.

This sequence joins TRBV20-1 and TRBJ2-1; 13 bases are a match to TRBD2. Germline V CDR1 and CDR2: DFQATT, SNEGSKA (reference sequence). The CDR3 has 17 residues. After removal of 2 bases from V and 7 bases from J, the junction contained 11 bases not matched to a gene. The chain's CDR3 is CSARPRTGTSGTNEQFF. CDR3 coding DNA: TGCAGTGCTAGACCAAGAACCGGGACTAGCGGGACTAATGAGCAGTTCTTC.

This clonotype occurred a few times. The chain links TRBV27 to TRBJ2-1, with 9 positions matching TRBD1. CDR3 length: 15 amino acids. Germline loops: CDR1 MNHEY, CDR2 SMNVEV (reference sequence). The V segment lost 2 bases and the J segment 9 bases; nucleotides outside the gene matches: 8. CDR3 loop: CASSLETGGSSEQFF. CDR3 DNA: TGTGCCAGCAGTTTAGAGACAGGGGGGTCGAGTGAGCAGTTCTTC.

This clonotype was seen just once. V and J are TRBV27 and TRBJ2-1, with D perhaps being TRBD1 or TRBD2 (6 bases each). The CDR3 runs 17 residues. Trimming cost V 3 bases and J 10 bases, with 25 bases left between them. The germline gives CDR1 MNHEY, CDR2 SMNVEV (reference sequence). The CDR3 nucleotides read TGTGCCAGCAGTTTCTCTGGGGGCTGGAGGGGGGTTCGAGAGCAGTTCTTC. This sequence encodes CASSFSGGWRGVREQFF.

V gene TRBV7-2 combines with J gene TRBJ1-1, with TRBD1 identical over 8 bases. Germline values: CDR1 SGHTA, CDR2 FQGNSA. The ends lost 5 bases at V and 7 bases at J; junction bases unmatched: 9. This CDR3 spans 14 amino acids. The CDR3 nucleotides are TGTGCCAGCAGCCTCCGGCGGGACAGGCTTGAAGCTTTCTTT. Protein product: CASSLRRDRLEAFF. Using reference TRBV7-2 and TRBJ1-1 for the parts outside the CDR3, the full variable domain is GAGVSQSPSNKVTEKGKDVELRCDPISGHTALYWYRQSLGQGLEFLIYFQGNSAPDKSGLPSDRFSAERTGGSVSTLTIQRTQQEDSAVYLCASSLRRDRLEAFFGQGTRLTVV.

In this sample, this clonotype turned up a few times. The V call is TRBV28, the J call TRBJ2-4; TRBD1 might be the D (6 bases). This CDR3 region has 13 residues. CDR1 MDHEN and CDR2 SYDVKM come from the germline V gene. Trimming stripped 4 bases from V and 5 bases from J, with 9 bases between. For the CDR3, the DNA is TGTGCCAGCAGTTCAAGACAGGAAAACATTCAGTACTTC. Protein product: CASSSRQENIQYF.

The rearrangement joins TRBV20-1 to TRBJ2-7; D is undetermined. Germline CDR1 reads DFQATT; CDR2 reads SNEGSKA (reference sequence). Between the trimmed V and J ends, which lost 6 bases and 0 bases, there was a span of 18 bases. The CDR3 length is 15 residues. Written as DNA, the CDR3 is TGCAGTGCGTCACCTCGGCTACTAAACTCCTACGAGCAGTACTTC. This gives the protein CSASPRLLNSYEQYF.

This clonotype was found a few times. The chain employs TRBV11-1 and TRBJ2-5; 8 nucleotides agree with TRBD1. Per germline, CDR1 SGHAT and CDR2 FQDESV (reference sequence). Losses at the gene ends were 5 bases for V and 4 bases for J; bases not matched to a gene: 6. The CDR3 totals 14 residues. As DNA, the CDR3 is TGTGCCAGCAGCGCCAGGGGGCGCGGAGAGACCCAGTACTTC. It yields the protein CASSARGRGETQYF. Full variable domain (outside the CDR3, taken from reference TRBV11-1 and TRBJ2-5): EAEVAQSPRYKITEKSQAVAFWCDPISGHATLYWYRQILGQGPELLVQFQDESVVDDSQLPKDRFSAERLKGVDSTLKIQPAELGDSAMYLCASSARGRGETQYFGPGTRLLVL.

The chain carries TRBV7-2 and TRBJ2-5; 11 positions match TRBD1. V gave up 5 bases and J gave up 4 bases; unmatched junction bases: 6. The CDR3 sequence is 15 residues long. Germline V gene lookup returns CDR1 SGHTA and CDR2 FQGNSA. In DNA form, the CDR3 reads TGTGCCAGCAGCCCTCGGACAGGGGGCCCAGAGACCCAGTACTTC. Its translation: CASSPRTGGPETQYF.

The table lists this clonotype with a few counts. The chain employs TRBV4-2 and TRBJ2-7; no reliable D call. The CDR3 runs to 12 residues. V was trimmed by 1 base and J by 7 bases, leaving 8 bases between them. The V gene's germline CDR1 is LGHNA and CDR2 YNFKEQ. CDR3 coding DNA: TGTGCCAGCAGCCAAGCCCTCGGGGAGCAGTACTTC. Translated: CASSQALGEQYF.

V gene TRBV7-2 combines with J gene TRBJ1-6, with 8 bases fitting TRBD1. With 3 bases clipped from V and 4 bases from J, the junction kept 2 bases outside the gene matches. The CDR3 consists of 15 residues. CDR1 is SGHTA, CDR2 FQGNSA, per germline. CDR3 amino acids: CASSLDRVYNSPLHF. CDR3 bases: TGTGCCAGCAGCTTGGACAGGGTTTATAATTCACCCCTCCACTTT. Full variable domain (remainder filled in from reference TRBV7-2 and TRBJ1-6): GAGVSQSPSNKVTEKGKDVELRCDPISGHTALYWYRQSLGQGLEFLIYFQGNSAPDKSGLPSDRFSAERTGGSVSTLTIQRTQQEDSAVYLCASSLDRVYNSPLHFGNGTRLTVT.

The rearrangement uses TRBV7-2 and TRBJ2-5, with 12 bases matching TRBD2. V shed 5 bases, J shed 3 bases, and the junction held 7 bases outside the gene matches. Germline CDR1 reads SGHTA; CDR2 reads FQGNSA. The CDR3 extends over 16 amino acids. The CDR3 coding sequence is TGTGCCAGCAGCAAGAGGCCTAGCGGGAGGGAAGAGACCCAGTACTTC. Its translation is CASSKRPSGREETQYF.

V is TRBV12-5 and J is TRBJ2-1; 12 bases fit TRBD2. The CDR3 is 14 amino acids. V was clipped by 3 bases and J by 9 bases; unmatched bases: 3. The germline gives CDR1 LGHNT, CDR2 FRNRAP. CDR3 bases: TGTGCTAGTGGTTTACAACTAGCGGGAGGTGAGCAGTTCTTC. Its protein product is CASGLQLAGGEQFF.

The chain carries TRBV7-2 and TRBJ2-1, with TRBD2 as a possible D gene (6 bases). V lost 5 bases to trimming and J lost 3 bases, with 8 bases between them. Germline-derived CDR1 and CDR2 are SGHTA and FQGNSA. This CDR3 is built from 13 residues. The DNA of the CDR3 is TGTGCCAGCAGCGGGGGACTCTACAATGAGCAGTTCTTC. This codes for CASSGGLYNEQFF.

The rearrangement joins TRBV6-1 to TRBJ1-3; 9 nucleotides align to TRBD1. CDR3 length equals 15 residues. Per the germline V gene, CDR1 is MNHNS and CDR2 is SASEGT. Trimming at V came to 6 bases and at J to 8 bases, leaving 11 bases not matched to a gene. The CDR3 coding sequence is TGTGCCAGCAGAGGACAGGGGCCGCGAGGTGACACCATATATTTT. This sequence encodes CASRGQGPRGDTIYF.

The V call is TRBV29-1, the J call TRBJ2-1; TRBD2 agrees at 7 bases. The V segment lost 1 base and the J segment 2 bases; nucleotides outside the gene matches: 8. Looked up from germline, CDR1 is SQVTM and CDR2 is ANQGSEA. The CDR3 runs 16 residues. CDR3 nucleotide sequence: TGCAGCGTTGAAGGGAGTACTAGCGTTCCCTACAATGAGCAGTTCTTC. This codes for CSVEGSTSVPYNEQFF.

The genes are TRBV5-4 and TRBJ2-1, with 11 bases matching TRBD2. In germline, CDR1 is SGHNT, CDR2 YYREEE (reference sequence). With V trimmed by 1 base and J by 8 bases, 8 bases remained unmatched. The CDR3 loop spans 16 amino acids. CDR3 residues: CASSLFATSGNDEQFF. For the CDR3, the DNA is TGTGCCAGCAGCTTGTTCGCGACTAGCGGGAACGATGAGCAGTTCTTC.

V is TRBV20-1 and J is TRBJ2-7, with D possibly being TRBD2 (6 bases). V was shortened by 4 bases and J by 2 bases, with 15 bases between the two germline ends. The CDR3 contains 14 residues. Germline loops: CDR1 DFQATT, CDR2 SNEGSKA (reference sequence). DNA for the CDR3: TGCAGTGCTACGGGGGTCCAGCGGGCCTACGAGCAGTACTTC. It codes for CSATGVQRAYEQYF.

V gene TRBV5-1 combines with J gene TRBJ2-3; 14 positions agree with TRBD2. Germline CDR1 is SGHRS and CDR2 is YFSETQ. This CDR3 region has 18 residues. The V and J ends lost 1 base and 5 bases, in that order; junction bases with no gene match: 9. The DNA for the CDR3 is TGCGCCAGCAGCTTGATCGGGACTAGCGGGAGCGGGCAAGATACGCAGTATTTT. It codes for CASSLIGTSGSGQDTQYF.

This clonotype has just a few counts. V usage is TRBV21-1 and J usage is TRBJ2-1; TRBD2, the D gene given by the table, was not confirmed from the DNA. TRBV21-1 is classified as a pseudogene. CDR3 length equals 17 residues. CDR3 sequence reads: CASSKEWTSGSYNEQFF. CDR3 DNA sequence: TGTGCCAGCAGCAAAGAGTGGACTAGCGGGTCGTACAATGAGCAGTTCTTC.

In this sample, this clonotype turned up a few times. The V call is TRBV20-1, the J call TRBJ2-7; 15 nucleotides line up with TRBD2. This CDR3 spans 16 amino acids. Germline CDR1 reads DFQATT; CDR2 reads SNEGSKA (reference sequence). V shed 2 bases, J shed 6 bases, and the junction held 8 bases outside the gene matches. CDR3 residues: CSARKGLAGGPVEQYF. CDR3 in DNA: TGCAGTGCTAGAAAAGGACTAGCGGGAGGGCCGGTCGAGCAGTACTTC.

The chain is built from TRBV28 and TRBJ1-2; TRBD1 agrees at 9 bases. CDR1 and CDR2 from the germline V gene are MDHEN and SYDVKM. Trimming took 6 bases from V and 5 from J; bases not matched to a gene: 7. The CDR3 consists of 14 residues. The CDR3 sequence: CASRRDRVYYGYTF. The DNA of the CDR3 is TGTGCCAGCAGAAGGGACAGGGTCTATTATGGCTACACCTTC.

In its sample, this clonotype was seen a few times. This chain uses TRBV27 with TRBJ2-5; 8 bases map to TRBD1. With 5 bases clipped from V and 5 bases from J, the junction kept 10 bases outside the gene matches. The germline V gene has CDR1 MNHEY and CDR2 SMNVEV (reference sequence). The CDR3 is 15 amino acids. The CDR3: CASSIGQGRLETQYF. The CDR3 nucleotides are TGTGCCAGCAGTATCGGACAGGGACGCCTGGAGACCCAGTACTTC.

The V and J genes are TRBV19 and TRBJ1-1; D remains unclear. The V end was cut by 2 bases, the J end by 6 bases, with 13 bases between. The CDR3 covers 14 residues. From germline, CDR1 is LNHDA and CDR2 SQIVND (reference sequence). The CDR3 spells CASSIKGILPEAFF. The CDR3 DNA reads TGTGCCAGTAGTATAAAAGGAATACTGCCTGAAGCTTTCTTT.

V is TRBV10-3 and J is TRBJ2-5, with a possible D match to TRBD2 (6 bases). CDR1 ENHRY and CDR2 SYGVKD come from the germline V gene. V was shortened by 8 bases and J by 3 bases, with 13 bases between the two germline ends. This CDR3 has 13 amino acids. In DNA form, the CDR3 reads TGTGCCATCGGTATTCGGGGGAAAGAGACCCAGTACTTC. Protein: CAIGIRGKETQYF.

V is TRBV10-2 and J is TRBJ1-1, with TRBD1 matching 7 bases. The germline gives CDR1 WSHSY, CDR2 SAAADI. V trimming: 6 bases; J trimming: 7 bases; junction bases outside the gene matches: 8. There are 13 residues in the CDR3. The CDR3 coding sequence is TGCGCCAGCAGGGAGGGGGCGAATAGTGAAGCTTTCTTT. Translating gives CASREGANSEAFF.

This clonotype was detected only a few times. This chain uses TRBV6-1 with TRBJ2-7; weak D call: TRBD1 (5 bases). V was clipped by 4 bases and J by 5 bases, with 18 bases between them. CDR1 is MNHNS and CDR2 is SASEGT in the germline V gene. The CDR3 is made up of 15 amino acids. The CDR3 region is CASSAPGFQGHEQYF. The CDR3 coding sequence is TGTGCCAGCAGTGCTCCCGGATTTCAGGGCCACGAGCAGTACTTC.

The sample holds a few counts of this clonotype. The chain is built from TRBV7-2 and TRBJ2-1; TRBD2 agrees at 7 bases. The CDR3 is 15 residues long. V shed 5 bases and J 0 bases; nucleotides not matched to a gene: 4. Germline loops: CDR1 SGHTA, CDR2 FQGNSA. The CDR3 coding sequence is TGTGCCAGCAGCCCTTCGGGAGGCTCCTACAATGAGCAGTTCTTC. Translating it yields CASSPSGGSYNEQFF.

CDR3 in DNA: TGTGCCAGCAGCGCCTCATACCAAGAGACCCAGTACTTC. This translates into CASSASYQETQYF. The rearrangement uses TRBV7-3 and TRBJ2-5; no clear D gene. The CDR3 loop spans 13 amino acids. The ends were cut back, 5 bases at V and 0 bases at J, with 7 bases in the middle. In germline, CDR1 is SGHTA, CDR2 FQGTGA.

The DNA for the CDR3 is TGTGCCAGCGCCGACCATCGTGGAAACACCATATATTTT. It is translated as CASADHRGNTIYF. The rearrangement joins TRBV3-1 to TRBJ1-3; D gene uncertain. Trimming shortened V by 8 bases and J by 3 bases, and 11 bases separated the two germline ends. The CDR3 loop spans 13 amino acids. CDR1 is LGHDT, CDR2 YNNKEL, per germline (reference sequence).

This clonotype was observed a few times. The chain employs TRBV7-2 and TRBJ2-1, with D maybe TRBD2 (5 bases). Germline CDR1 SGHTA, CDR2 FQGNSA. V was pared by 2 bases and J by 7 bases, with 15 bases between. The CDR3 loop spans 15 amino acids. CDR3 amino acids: CASSLKGLQKNEQFF. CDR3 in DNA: TGTGCCAGCAGCTTAAAAGGACTCCAAAAGAATGAGCAGTTCTTC.